A selection of T cell receptor beta chains follows, all from one sample in a study of neurological immune-mediated disorders. TCRdb re-analysed the 5' RACE reads in MiXCR, keeping a single row per CDR3 protein. The profile shows around 40,000 distinct CDR3 sequences, more than 9.5% of them singletons. Material for sequencing was PBMCs. These receptors all come from a female donor in good health. CDR3s include the opening cysteine and the closing phenylalanine or tryptophan. A D gene is named only where the DNA matches it firmly. Rows may omit the clone size; those that give it use once, few, many or a size class.

d_gene,abundance,v_gene,j_gene,CDR3nt,CDR3aa
-,many,TRBV6-1,TRBJ1-1,TGTGCCAGCAGTCTCGACGGGAACACTGAAGCTTTCTTT,CASSLDGNTEAFF
-,many,TRBV10-2,TRBJ1-5,TGCGCCAGCCGCGGAGGGGGTCGGGGGCAGCCCCAGCATTTT,CASRGGGRGQPQHF
TRBD2,medium-sized,TRBV5-1,TRBJ2-1,TGCGCCAGCAGCTTGTTCGAGACTAGCGGTTCCAATGAGCAGTTCTTC,CASSLFETSGSNEQFF
TRBD1,many,TRBV6-5,TRBJ1-1,TGTGCCAGCAGTTACGGACAGGGGGCCACTGAAGCTTTCTTT,CASSYGQGATEAFF
-,-,TRBV5-1,TRBJ2-3,TGCGCCAGCAGCTTGGGTCTCAGGGGCGGCACAGATACGCAGTATTTT,CASSLGLRGGTDTQYF
-,many,TRBV12-3/TRBV12-4,TRBJ1-2,TGTGCCAGTGCGCAGAGGGAAGGAATTGGTGGTGGCTACACCTTC,CASAQREGIGGGYTF
-,many,TRBV7-2,TRBJ1-1,TGTGCCAGCAGCTTAAGCAGGTCATCTACTGATGCTTTCTTT,CASSLSRSSTDAFF
TRBD1,many,TRBV5-6,TRBJ1-2,TGTGCCAGCAGCTTGGGACAGGGGGCCTATGGCTACACCTTC,CASSLGQGAYGYTF
-,many,TRBV7-8,TRBJ2-1,TGTGCCAGCAGCCGTCCCGGGGGTGAGCAGTTCTTC,CASSRPGGEQFF
-,many,TRBV5-5,TRBJ1-1,TGTGCCAGCAGGATCGACACACTCATGAACACTGAAGCTTTCTTT,CASRIDTLMNTEAFF
TRBD2,many,TRBV7-9,TRBJ2-1,TGTGCCAGCAGCCCTCCCCGGACTAGCGGGAAAGCCTACAATGAGCAGTTCTTC,CASSPPRTSGKAYNEQFF
TRBD2,many,TRBV20-1,TRBJ2-7,TGCAGTGCTAGAGATCTGACTAGCGGGAGGTTGGACGAGCAGTACTTC,CSARDLTSGRLDEQYF
TRBD1,-,TRBV6-6,TRBJ1-2,TGTGCCAGCAGTCGGACAGGGATGGATGGCTACACCTTC,CASSRTGMDGYTF
-,-,TRBV3-1,TRBJ1-1,TGTGCCAGCAGCTTGGGGAGGGTCGCTGAAGCTTTCTTT,CASSLGRVAEAFF
-,few,TRBV12-3/TRBV12-4,TRBJ1-6,TGTGCCAGCACCTCACGGGGGAGACCCCTCCACTTT,CASTSRGRPLHF
TRBD1,many,TRBV4-1,TRBJ1-3,TGCGCCAGCAGCCAATCGACAGGGGGGACTGGAAACACCATATATTTT,CASSQSTGGTGNTIYF
TRBD1,many,TRBV28,TRBJ2-7,TGTGCCAGCAGCCTACAACAGGGGTCGCAGTACTTC,CASSLQQGSQYF
-,few,TRBV12-3/TRBV12-4,TRBJ1-1,TGTGCCAGCAGTTTAGGGGGCTCGGGCACTGAAGCTTTCTTT,CASSLGGSGTEAFF
TRBD2,-,TRBV2,TRBJ2-1,TGTGCCAGTAGAAGGACTAGCGGGGGGTACAATGAGCAGTTCTTC,CASRRTSGGYNEQFF
-,many,TRBV5-1,TRBJ2-1,TGCGCCAGCAGCTTTACAGGGTGGGATGAGCAGTTCTTC,CASSFTGWDEQFF
-,many,TRBV12-3/TRBV12-4,TRBJ2-4,TGTGCCAGCAGCCACCGGACCCGGGACATTCAGTACTTC,CASSHRTRDIQYF
TRBD2,many,TRBV5-1,TRBJ2-1,TGCGCCACCCGGGAGGACAATGAGCAGTTCTTC,CATREDNEQFF
TRBD2,many,TRBV20-1,TRBJ2-7,TGCAGTGCTAGGAGAAAATCGGGGGGGTCCTACGAGCAGTACTTC,CSARRKSGGSYEQYF
-,many,TRBV5-6,TRBJ2-1,TGTGCCAGCAGCTATAGAGGAGGATACAATGAGCAGTTCTTC,CASSYRGGYNEQFF
TRBD2,-,TRBV29-1,TRBJ2-2,TGCAGCGTTGGCCTAGCGGGAGAGACCGGGGAGCTGTTTTTT,CSVGLAGETGELFF
-,many,TRBV15,TRBJ2-1,TGTGCCACCAGCACACCGCGCGACGCGAGCTCCTACAATGAGCAGTTCTTC,CATSTPRDASSYNEQFF
TRBD2,many,TRBV12-3/TRBV12-4,TRBJ2-2,TGTGCCAGCAGTCCCCGGAGCGGGAAGGCAGGCGGGGAGCTGTTTTTT,CASSPRSGKAGGELFF
TRBD1,many,TRBV20-1,TRBJ2-7,TGCAGTGCTAGAGTGTCGCTCGGGACAGAGCTTTTGGAGCAGTACTTC,CSARVSLGTELLEQYF
-,once,TRBV5-1,TRBJ2-3,TGCGCCAGCAGCCCCAACCCAGGGACTCCCAAAGATACGCAGTATTTT,CASSPNPGTPKDTQYF
-,many,TRBV5-1,TRBJ2-1,TGCGCCAGCCCAAATCGGACCGCCACTTGCTCCTACAATGAGCAGTTCTTC,CASPNRTATCSYNEQFF
-,many,TRBV5-1,TRBJ1-3,TGCGCCAGCAGCTTGCCACAGGAAAGCTCTGGAAACACCATATATTTT,CASSLPQESSGNTIYF
-,many,TRBV12-3/TRBV12-4,TRBJ1-1,TGTGCCAGCAGTACCAAGCTGAACACTGAAGCTTTCTTT,CASSTKLNTEAFF
-,many,TRBV5-1,TRBJ1-1,TGCGCCAGCAGCATAACGGGGGGCACTGAAGCTTTCTTT,CASSITGGTEAFF
TRBD1,many,TRBV19,TRBJ1-2,TGTGCCAGTAGTACCGGGACAGGATCTTATGGCTACACCTTC,CASSTGTGSYGYTF
-,many,TRBV5-1,TRBJ2-5,TGCGCCAGCAGCTTGGGGGACTTCCAAGAGACCCAGTACTTC,CASSLGDFQETQYF
TRBD2,many,TRBV20-1,TRBJ2-3,TGCAGTGCCCGAACTTTCCGTCTCGGGGGGTCGGGCACAGATACGCAGTATTTT,CSARTFRLGGSGTDTQYF
-,-,TRBV15,TRBJ2-1,TGTGCCACAAGCCCTGGTAGTGAGGTTATTTGGGACAATGAGCAGTTCTTC,CATSPGSEVIWDNEQFF
-,many,TRBV20-1,TRBJ2-2,TGCAGTGCTAGGGGCACCGGGGAGCTGTTTTTT,CSARGTGELFF
-,many,TRBV7-8,TRBJ2-1,TGTGCCAGCAGCTCCATAAGGCTAACCGATGAGCAGTTCTTC,CASSSIRLTDEQFF
TRBD1,many,TRBV20-1,TRBJ1-5,TGCAGTGCTAGCAAGATAGGGGACAGTTCGGATCAGCCCCAGCATTTT,CSASKIGDSSDQPQHF
TRBD2,many,TRBV25-1,TRBJ2-3,TGTGCCAGCAGTGAGTCCCTTAGCGGGAGGGATTCAGATACGCAGTATTTT,CASSESLSGRDSDTQYF
TRBD1,many,TRBV5-1,TRBJ2-1,TGCGCCAGCAGCTTGGGAGGACAGGCGTACAATGAGCAGTTCTTC,CASSLGGQAYNEQFF